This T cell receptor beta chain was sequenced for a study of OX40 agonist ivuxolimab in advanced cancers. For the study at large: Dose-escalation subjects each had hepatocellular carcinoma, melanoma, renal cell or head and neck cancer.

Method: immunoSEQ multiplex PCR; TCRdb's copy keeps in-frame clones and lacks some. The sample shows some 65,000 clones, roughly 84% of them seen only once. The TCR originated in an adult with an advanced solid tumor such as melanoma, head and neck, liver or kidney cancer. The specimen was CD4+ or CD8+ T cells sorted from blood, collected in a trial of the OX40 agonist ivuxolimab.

This CDR3 reads CASSYGQYNGYTF. DNA for the CDR3: TGTGCCAGCAGTTACGGGCAGTACAATGGCTACACCTTC. The chain employs TRBV6-5 and TRBJ1-2; no firm D call. Germline CDR1 MNHEY, CDR2 SVGAGI. Deletions cut 2 bases from V and 6 bases from J, with 10 bases between. The CDR3 has 13 amino acids.